This TCR beta chain was captured in a study of T cell responses to AZD1222 COVID-19 vaccine. Sequenced by immunoSEQ multiplex PCR; TCRdb stores in-frame clones only, minus some. Here the sample spans 95,000 to 150,000 clones, approximately 90% being singletons. V shed 4 bases and J shed 6 bases, with 18 bases lying between them. This CDR3 has 16 amino acids. Germline CDR1 and CDR2: LGHDT and YNNKEL (reference sequence). The sequence was collected from an adult in good health. Sample: peripheral blood, taken on day 0 of AZD1222 vaccination. The J gene is TRBJ2-2, the V gene TRBV3-1 (or the pseudogene TRBV3-2); D gene uncertain. The CDR3 is CASSLQANERSGELFF. The CDR3, as DNA: TGTGCCAGCAGCCTGCAAGCCAACGAACGATCCGGGGAGCTGTTTTTT.